The T cell receptor beta chain under discussion was sequenced for a study of cytomegalovirus exposure and HLA in healthy donors. Study-level points and caveats: Researchers counted approximately 160 TCR beta chains as cytomegalovirus-associated. Later analysis identified a missense DCLRE1C variant that was linked to TCR beta V- and J-gene trimming.

About this clone itself: What it recognizes is unknown.

This CDR3 is built from 13 residues. V was trimmed by 8 bases and J by 0 bases, leaving 10 bases between them. The V gene's germline CDR1 is LNHNV and CDR2 YYDKDF (reference sequence). The PCR was carried out with 60 Vbeta primers and 13 Jbeta primers. Sequenced by immunoSEQ multiplex PCR; TCRdb stores in-frame clones only, minus some. The sample holds about 120,000 clones; 6.5% to 9.5% are singletons and the top ten take 5.5% to 7.5%. This sequence joins TRBV15 and TRBJ2-5; D is unresolved. The clonotype originates from a middle-aged woman in good health and CMV-seropositive. What was sequenced was PBMCs. CDR3 protein: CATHSGYQETQYF. The CDR3 DNA is TGTGCCACCCATTCGGGTTACCAAGAGACCCAGTACTTC.